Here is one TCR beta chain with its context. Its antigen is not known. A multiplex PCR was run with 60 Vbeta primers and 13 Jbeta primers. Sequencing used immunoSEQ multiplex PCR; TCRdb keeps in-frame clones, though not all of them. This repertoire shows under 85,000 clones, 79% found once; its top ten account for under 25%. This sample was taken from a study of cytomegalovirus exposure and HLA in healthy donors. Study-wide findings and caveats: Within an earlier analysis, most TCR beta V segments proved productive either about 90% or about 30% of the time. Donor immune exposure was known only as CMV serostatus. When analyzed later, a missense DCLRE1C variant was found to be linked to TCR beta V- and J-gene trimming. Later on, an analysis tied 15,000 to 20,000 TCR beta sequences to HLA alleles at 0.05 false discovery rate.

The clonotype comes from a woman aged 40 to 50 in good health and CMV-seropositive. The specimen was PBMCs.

CDR3 protein: CAAGDPGRAHYGYTF. The CDR3, as DNA: TGTGCCGCAGGGGACCCCGGCAGGGCGCACTATGGCTACACCTTC. V gene TRBV28 combines with J gene TRBJ1-2; D possibly corresponds to TRBD1 (6 bases). V was pared by 11 bases and J by 3 bases, with 22 bases between. The germline CDR1 and CDR2 sequences are MDHEN and SYDVKM. This CDR3 is 15 amino acids long.